This T cell receptor (beta chain) was found in a study of cytomegalovirus exposure and HLA in healthy donors. From germline, CDR1 is SGHVS and CDR2 FQNEAQ. The CDR3 has 18 residues. Trimming at V came to 5 bases and at J to 4 bases, leaving 14 bases not matched to a gene. The PCR made use of 60 Vbeta and 13 Jbeta primers. Sequenced by immunoSEQ multiplex PCR; TCRdb stores in-frame clones only, minus some. The data show around 200,000 clones, about four fifths seen once. The clonotype was recovered from a woman between 50 and 59 years old in good health and CMV-seropositive. Sequences were obtained from PBMCs. The chain employs TRBV7-8 and TRBJ2-5; 12 bases are a match to TRBD2. The CDR3 coding sequence is TGTGCCAGCAGCCCAGGACTAGCGGGGACCGCACGAGGAGAGACCCAGTACTTC. Amino acid sequence: CASSPGLAGTARGETQYF.